Below are 5 T cell receptor beta chains sequenced from a single sample in a study of OX40 agonist ivuxolimab in advanced cancers. The method was immunoSEQ multiplex PCR; TCRdb's version includes in-frame clones alone and lacks a portion of them. Of some 76,000 clones in the sample, more than 85% were seen once. Sequenced here: CD4+ or CD8+ T cells sorted from blood, sampled in a trial of the OX40 agonist ivuxolimab. The receptors were sampled from an adult with an advanced solid tumor such as melanoma, head and neck, liver or kidney cancer.

This clone was counted only a few times. This chain joins TRBV27 and TRBJ1-2, with 7 positions matching TRBD1. Germline V gene data show CDR1 as MNHEY and CDR2 as SMNVEV (reference sequence). V trimming: 3 bases; J trimming: 1 base; junction bases outside the gene matches: 5. The CDR3 runs to 15 residues. The CDR3 reads CASSFSGQFNYGYTF. The CDR3 DNA reads as TGTGCCAGCAGTTTCTCGGGACAGTTTAACTATGGCTACACCTTC.

V gene TRBV10-2 combines with J gene TRBJ1-6, with TRBD1 matching over 7 bases. V lost 5 bases, J lost 7 bases, and 2 bases stayed unmatched. Germline CDR1 is WSHSY and CDR2 is SAAADI. This CDR3 contains 13 residues. CDR3 in amino acids: CASSTGENSPLHF. The CDR3 DNA reads TGCGCCAGCAGTACAGGGGAAAATTCACCCCTCCACTTT.

The J gene is TRBJ2-2, the V gene TRBV5-1; D is unresolved. The V end lost 3 bases, the J end lost 6 bases, and 12 bases lay between the germline ends. This CDR3 contains 14 residues. From germline, CDR1 is SGHRS and CDR2 YFSETQ. CDR3 DNA: TGCGCCAGCAGCTGGGCACGAGAGCCCGGGGAGCTGTTTTTT. Its translation: CASSWAREPGELFF.

V and J are TRBV14 and TRBJ2-4; either TRBD1 or TRBD2 may supply D (5 bases each). Germline CDR1 and CDR2: SGHDN and FVKESK. The CDR3 sequence is 15 residues long. V was pared by 4 bases and J by 0 bases, with 10 bases between. In DNA, the CDR3 is TGTGCCAGCAGCCCGGGACGGCTAGCCAAAAACATTCAGTACTTC. The encoded protein is CASSPGRLAKNIQYF.

The chain joins TRBV15 to TRBJ1-6; the D is unclear. The V gene lost 3 bases and the J gene lost 12 bases, with 12 bases spanning the gap. Germline V CDR1 and CDR2: LNHNV, YYDKDF (reference sequence). This CDR3 has 13 amino acids. CDR3 residues: CATSSSGPLPLHF. CDR3 nucleotides: TGTGCCACCAGCAGTTCTGGTCCGTTACCCCTCCACTTT.